The 24 T cell receptor beta chains reported below all come from one sample, sequenced in a study of vaccination effects on CD4 cells after COVID-19. Their antigens remain unidentified. TCRdb keeps only in-frame clones here, not all; method: immunoSEQ multiplex PCR. The profile covers around 36,000 clones, with more than 60% appearing a single time and approximately 22% taken by the ten largest. Antigen-specific CD4+ T cells expanded by the ViraFEST assay with viral peptide pools were then sequenced. After roughly 9 days in culture, the CD4+ T cells were isolated. The study found no prior SARS-CoV-2 infection in the vaccine recipients, who tested negative for nucleocapsid antibodies. Sequenced here: CD4+ T cells from PBMCs cultured with SARS-CoV-2 spike peptides, sampled before COVID-19 vaccination. These receptor sequences come from a human donor who received a COVID-19 vaccine.

The V gene is TRBV6-5, the J gene TRBJ2-5; D may be TRBD1 or TRBD2 (5 bases each). Trimming cost V 0 bases and J 4 bases, with 15 bases left between them. This CDR3 comprises 16 residues. Looked up from germline, CDR1 is MNHEY and CDR2 is SVGAGI. CDR3 region: CASSYSVGGRGETQYF. CDR3 coding DNA: TGTGCCAGCAGTTACTCGGTTGGGGGTCGAGGAGAGACCCAGTACTTC.

This chain connects TRBV18 to TRBJ1-2; D unclear. The CDR3 covers 16 residues. V lost 3 bases and J lost 2, with 16 bases in between. CDR1 is KGHSH, CDR2 LQKENI, per germline. CDR3 protein: CASSPATQPKNYGYTF. The DNA for the CDR3 is TGTGCCAGCTCACCTGCGACCCAGCCGAAGAACTATGGCTACACCTTC. Drawing the rest from reference TRBV18 and TRBJ1-2, the complete variable domain is NAGVMQNPRHLVRRRGQEARLRCSPMKGHSHVYWYRQLPEEGLKFMVYLQKENIIDESGMPKERFSAEFPKEGPSILRIQQVVRGDSAAYFCASSPATQPKNYGYTFGSGTRLTVV.

V and J are TRBV5-8 and TRBJ2-3; TRBD1 is a possible D gene (6 bases). The length of the CDR3 is 16 residues. Trimming shortened V by 4 bases and J by 6 bases, and 21 bases separated the two germline ends. Looked up from germline, CDR1 is SGHTS and CDR2 is YDEGEE. CDR3 residues: CASSRWGQDLGDTQYF. In nucleotides, the CDR3 is TGTGCCAGCAGCCGTTGGGGGCAGGACCTCGGGGATACGCAGTATTTT.

V is TRBV7-9 and J is TRBJ2-1; D may match TRBD1 or TRBD2 (5 bases each). V lost 3 bases and J 10 bases, leaving 7 bases between the germline ends. This CDR3 contains 11 residues. CDR1 is SEHNR and CDR2 is FQNEAQ in the germline V gene (reference sequence). CDR3 DNA: TGTGCCAGCAGCTTGGGGGAGGAGCAGTTCTTC. Protein sequence: CASSLGEEQFF.

J is TRBJ2-7 and V is TRBV5-8, with a possible D match to TRBD1 (6 bases). The CDR3 has 15 residues. V was trimmed by 1 base and J by 0 bases, leaving 11 bases between them. Germline loops: CDR1 SGHTS, CDR2 YDEGEE. This chain's CDR3 is CASSLQGGASYEQYF. The CDR3 region has the DNA TGTGCCAGCAGCTTGCAAGGGGGAGCCTCCTACGAGCAGTACTTC.

This clone has a handful of counts. This chain joins TRBV19 and TRBJ1-2; D is ambiguous. Germline V lookup: CDR1 LNHDA, CDR2 SQIVND (reference sequence). V shed 2 bases and J shed 8 bases, with 6 bases lying between them. The CDR3 loop spans 11 amino acids. The CDR3 DNA follows: TGTGCCAGTAGTATATTCTCCGGCTACACCTTC. Amino acid sequence: CASSIFSGYTF.

The J gene is TRBJ2-7, the V gene TRBV7-2; D perhaps matches TRBD1 (6 bases). The CDR3 is made up of 12 amino acids. Germline CDR1 and CDR2: SGHTA and FQGNSA. V was pared by 4 bases and J by 3 bases, with 7 bases between. The CDR3 is CASSWDNYEQYF. CDR3 bases: TGTGCCAGCAGCTGGGACAACTACGAGCAGTACTTC. The full variable domain, in which reference TRBV7-2 and TRBJ2-7 provide the parts outside the CDR3, is GAGVSQSPSNKVTEKGKDVELRCDPISGHTALYWYRQSLGQGLEFLIYFQGNSAPDKSGLPSDRFSAERTGGSVSTLTIQRTQQEDSAVYLCASSWDNYEQYFGPGTRLTVT.

The J gene is TRBJ1-3, the V gene TRBV5-4, with a tentative D call TRBD1 (6 bases). CDR3 length: 15 residues. The germline V gene has CDR1 SGHNT and CDR2 YYREEE (reference sequence). V lost 4 bases, J lost 0 bases, and 11 bases lay in between. The CDR3 coding sequence is TGTGCCAGCAGCCGGGACAACCACTCTGGAAACACCATATATTTT. As protein: CASSRDNHSGNTIYF.

V gene TRBV28 combines with J gene TRBJ2-7; D assignment may be TRBD1 or TRBD2 (5 bases each). Germline CDR1 and CDR2: MDHEN and SYDVKM. The CDR3 has 13 residues. The V gene lost 1 base and the J gene lost 10 bases, with 14 bases spanning the gap. The CDR3 sequence: CASSLSTRGKQYF. CDR3 bases: TGTGCCAGCAGTTTATCTACGAGGGGTAAACAGTACTTC. Complete variable domain (other parts from reference TRBV28 and TRBJ2-7): DVKVTQSSRYLVKRTGEKVFLECVQDMDHENMFWYRQDPGLGLRLIYFSYDVKMKEKGDIPEGYSVSREKKERFSLILESASTNQTSMYLCASSLSTRGKQYFGPGTRLTVT.

The chain carries TRBV2 and TRBJ1-1, with D perhaps matching TRBD1 (5 bases). Looked up from germline, CDR1 is SNHLY and CDR2 is FYNNEI. This CDR3 is built from 15 residues. V was shortened by 1 base and J by 8 bases, with 17 bases between the two germline ends. For the CDR3, the DNA is TGTGCCAGCAGTGAAGACCGGGGACGGGTTCAAGAAGCTTTCTTT. Protein: CASSEDRGRVQEAFF.

V usage is TRBV28 and J usage is TRBJ2-6; D gene uncertain. The germline V gene has CDR1 MDHEN and CDR2 SYDVKM. CDR3 size: 15 residues. V was pared by 4 bases and J by 0 bases, with 7 bases between. In DNA form, the CDR3 reads TGTGCCAGCAGTTCCCCATACTCTGGGGCCAACGTCCTGACTTTC. Amino acid sequence: CASSSPYSGANVLTF.

The table lists this clone with a few counts. This chain joins TRBV3-1 (or the pseudogene TRBV3-2) and TRBJ1-1, with D uncertain. Trimming cost V 3 bases and J 3 bases, with 5 bases left between them. This CDR3 has 12 residues. Germline assignment: CDR1 LGHDT and CDR2 YNNKEL (reference sequence). In DNA, the CDR3 is TGTGCCAGCAGCCAGGCGGACACTGAAGCTTTCTTT. Protein: CASSQADTEAFF.

The chain joins TRBV7-2 to TRBJ2-3; 10 bases map to TRBD2. This CDR3 has 18 residues. V was clipped by 4 bases and J by 4 bases; unmatched bases: 14. Germline lookup yields CDR1 SGHTA and CDR2 FQGNSA. The CDR3 reads CASSSLGSGGAGPDTQYF. The CDR3 region has the DNA TGTGCCAGCAGCTCCCTCGGGAGCGGGGGGGCGGGACCAGATACGCAGTATTTT.

The count of this clone is one. The J gene is TRBJ2-1, the V gene TRBV28; 14 bases map to TRBD2. CDR3 size: 17 residues. J was trimmed by 2 bases and V by 10 bases; bases with no gene match: 10. The V gene's germline CDR1 is MDHEN and CDR2 SYDVKM. The CDR3 reads CATPLTSGGGAYNEQFF. The CDR3 coding sequence is TGTGCCACGCCACTGACTAGCGGGGGGGGCGCCTACAATGAGCAGTTCTTC. The variable domain in full, completed from reference TRBV28 and TRBJ2-1, reads DVKVTQSSRYLVKRTGEKVFLECVQDMDHENMFWYRQDPGLGLRLIYFSYDVKMKEKGDIPEGYSVSREKKERFSLILESASTNQTSMYLCATPLTSGGGAYNEQFFGPGTRLTVL.

This chain joins TRBV9 and TRBJ2-1, with TRBD2 matching 12 bases. Germline V gives CDR1 SGDLS, CDR2 YYNGEE. After removal of 2 bases from V and 8 bases from J, the junction contained 5 bases not matched to a gene. The CDR3 sequence is 15 residues long. The CDR3: CASSVSLAGGYEQFF. The CDR3 DNA sequence: TGTGCCAGCAGCGTTTCGCTAGCGGGAGGGTATGAGCAGTTCTTC.

This clone was seen more than once but under ten times. The rearrangement links TRBV5-1 to TRBJ1-1; D gene ambiguous. V was cut by 0 bases and J by 0 bases, with 6 bases left in between. CDR1 is SGHRS, CDR2 YFSETQ, per germline. This CDR3 has 14 amino acids. The chain's CDR3 is CASSLEGMNTEAFF. The DNA for the CDR3 is TGCGCCAGCAGCTTGGAGGGCATGAACACTGAAGCTTTCTTT.

The chain has TRBV12-3 or TRBV12-4 and TRBJ1-2, with TRBD1 as a possible D gene (5 bases). This CDR3 region has 13 residues. V was trimmed by 3 bases and J by 4 bases, leaving 9 bases between them. CDR3 nucleotide sequence: TGTGCCAGCAGTTTTGCGGGGGGCTATGGCTACACCTTC. The encoded protein is CASSFAGGYGYTF.

V and J are TRBV4-1 and TRBJ2-6; D remains ambiguous. Germline assignment: CDR1 MGHRA and CDR2 YSYEKL. The CDR3 has 16 residues. The V end lost 3 bases, the J end lost 0 bases, and 9 bases lay between the germline ends. In nucleotides, the CDR3 is TGCGCCAGCAGCCAGCCCGGATACTCTGGGGCCAACGTCCTGACTTTC. Protein sequence: CASSQPGYSGANVLTF.

This clone was counted a single time. This chain uses TRBV10-3 with TRBJ2-2; 11 bases match TRBD2. Germline assignment: CDR1 ENHRY and CDR2 SYGVKD. CDR3 length: 16 residues. V shed 5 bases and J 6 bases; nucleotides not matched to a gene: 8. The CDR3 region has the DNA TGTGCCATCAGTCCCCTACTAGCGGGAGACGCCGGGGAGCTGTTTTTT. Its translation: CAISPLLAGDAGELFF.

This clone was counted only a few times. CDR3 nucleotide sequence: TGTGCCTGGAGTGTAACCGGAACAGCGCATAGGACCTTC. Translation gives CAWSVTGTAHRTF. The chain joins TRBV30 to TRBJ1-2, with D unresolved. CDR1 and CDR2 (germline): GTSNPN, SVGIG (reference sequence). The CDR3 sequence is 13 residues long. Trimming cost V 0 bases and J 14 bases, with 19 bases left between them.

The V and J genes are TRBV11-2 and TRBJ2-4, with TRBD2 identical over 7 bases. V shed 5 bases and J 9 bases; nucleotides not matched to a gene: 7. Germline values: CDR1 SGHAT, CDR2 FQNNGV. The CDR3 spans 13 residues. The CDR3 is CASSPPGGGIQYF. CDR3 DNA: TGTGCCAGCAGCCCGCCGGGAGGCGGCATTCAGTACTTC.

This chain joins TRBV19 and TRBJ2-5, with TRBD2 as a possible D gene (7 bases). This CDR3 region has 16 residues. Germline V gene data show CDR1 as LNHDA and CDR2 as SQIVND (reference sequence). With 1 base removed from V and 1 base from J, the gap between germline ends came to 13 bases. CDR3 DNA sequence: TGTGCCAGTAGTATAGGGGGGCGGGGGAGCCAAGAGACCCAGTACTTC. Translating it yields CASSIGGRGSQETQYF.

The chain carries TRBV10-3 and TRBJ1-5; D is undetermined. Germline lookup yields CDR1 ENHRY and CDR2 SYGVKD. V dropped 9 bases and J dropped 4 bases, with 10 bases sitting between them. CDR3 size: 12 residues. The CDR3 nucleotides read TGTGCCATAGGGTCAGGAAATCAGCCCCAGCATTTT. Encoded protein: CAIGSGNQPQHF.

The rearrangement joins TRBV4-2 to TRBJ2-1; D call uncertain. The CDR3 covers 14 residues. CDR1 is LGHNA, CDR2 YNFKEQ, per germline. Trimming removed 4 bases from V and 10 bases from J, with 17 bases in between. The CDR3 here is CASSRVNEQLEQFF. As DNA, the CDR3 is TGTGCCAGCAGCCGAGTCAATGAGCAGTTAGAGCAGTTCTTC.